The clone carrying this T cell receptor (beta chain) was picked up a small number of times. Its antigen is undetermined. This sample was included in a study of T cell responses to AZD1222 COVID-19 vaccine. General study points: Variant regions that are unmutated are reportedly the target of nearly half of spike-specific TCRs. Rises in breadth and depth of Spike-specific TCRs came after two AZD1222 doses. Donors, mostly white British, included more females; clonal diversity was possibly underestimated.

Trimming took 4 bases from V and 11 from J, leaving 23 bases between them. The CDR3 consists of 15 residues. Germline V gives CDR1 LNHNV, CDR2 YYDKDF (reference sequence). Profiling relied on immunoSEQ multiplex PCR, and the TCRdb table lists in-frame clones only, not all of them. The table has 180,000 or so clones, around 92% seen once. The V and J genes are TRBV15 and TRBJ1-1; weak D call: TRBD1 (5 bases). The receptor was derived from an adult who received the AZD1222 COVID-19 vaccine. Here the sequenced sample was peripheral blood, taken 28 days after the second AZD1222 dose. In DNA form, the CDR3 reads TGTGCCACCAGCATGGGAAAGGGGCCAGGGAGTACGGCTTTCTTT. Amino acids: CATSMGKGPGSTAFF.